Below are 17 T cell receptor beta chains sequenced from a single sample in a study of T cell repertoires in cytomegalovirus infection. One entry per CDR3 protein results from TCRdb running MiXCR on the reads. The data contain approximately 490,000 distinct CDR3 sequences, about 11% of them seen just once; the ten biggest clones take up roughly 10%. The sample comprised PBMCs. The receptors originated from a human donor in good health (CMV status not recorded). Some clones in this sample may be carry-over from other donors' samples.

This clonotype has a count of ten or more. The chain carries TRBV7-9 and TRBJ2-5, with TRBD2 matching over 8 bases. CDR1 and CDR2 from the germline V gene are SEHNR and FQNEAQ (reference sequence). The CDR3 extends over 16 amino acids. With V trimmed by 5 bases and J by 5 bases, 13 bases remained unmatched. The chain's CDR3 is CASSPPLRGAEETQYF. In nucleotides, the CDR3 is TGTGCCAGCAGCCCCCCACTGCGGGGGGCGGAGGAGACCCAGTACTTC.

Ten or more counts support this clonotype. The rearrangement links TRBV7-2 to TRBJ2-7, with a tentative D call TRBD1 (6 bases). Germline-derived CDR1 and CDR2 are SGHTA and FQGNSA. V was clipped by 5 bases and J by 4 bases, with 15 bases between them. There are 14 residues in the CDR3. CDR3 nucleotide sequence: TGTGCCAGCAGCCTAGACAGGACATGGTACGAGCAGTACTTC. Amino acid sequence: CASSLDRTWYEQYF.

Ten or more counts support this clonotype. The V gene is TRBV4-1, the J gene TRBJ2-2; no clear D gene. Germline CDR1 and CDR2: MGHRA and YSYEKL. The CDR3 totals 15 residues. V was shortened by 0 bases and J by 5 bases, with 10 bases between the two germline ends. For the CDR3, the DNA is TGCGCCAGCAGCCAAGATGAAGAAGGGACCGGGGAGCTGTTTTTT. Encoded protein: CASSQDEEGTGELFF.

This clonotype was observed many times. The V and J genes are TRBV7-9 and TRBJ2-5; D not resolved. The CDR3 has 12 amino acids. Germline CDR1 and CDR2: SEHNR and FQNEAQ (reference sequence). V was trimmed by 2 bases and J by 5 bases, leaving 6 bases between them. CDR3 residues: CASSLNSETQYF. For the CDR3, the DNA is TGTGCCAGCAGCTTAAACAGCGAGACCCAGTACTTC.

The V gene is TRBV20-1, the J gene TRBJ2-1; 8 bases fit TRBD2. Germline CDR1 reads DFQATT; CDR2 reads SNEGSKA (reference sequence). CDR3 size: 16 residues. J gave up 0 bases and V 4 bases, and 8 bases lay outside the gene matches. CDR3 sequence reads: CSATALAGYSYNEQFF. The DNA for the CDR3 is TGCAGTGCTACCGCCCTAGCGGGTTACTCCTACAATGAGCAGTTCTTC.

The genes are TRBV7-9 and TRBJ1-1; unclear D gene. The CDR3 loop spans 12 amino acids. From germline, CDR1 is SEHNR and CDR2 FQNEAQ (reference sequence). This CDR3 reads CAIGRSNTEAFF. For the CDR3, the DNA is TGTGCGATAGGACGGTCGAACACTGAAGCTTTCTTT. The full variable domain, completed using reference TRBV7-9 and TRBJ1-1, is DTGVSQNPRHKITKRGQNVTFRCDPISEHNRLYWYRQTLGQGPEFLTYFQNEAQLEKSRLLSDRFSAERPKGSFSTLEIQRTEQGDSAMYLCAIGRSNTEAFFGQGTRLTVV.

This clonotype showed up just a few times. The J gene is TRBJ2-7, the V gene TRBV9; D is unresolved. The V end lost 4 bases, the J end lost 0 bases, and 11 bases lay between the germline ends. Germline-derived CDR1 and CDR2 are SGDLS and YYNGEE. This CDR3 contains 14 residues. The CDR3 here is CASSPGPFSYEQYF. The CDR3 region has the DNA TGTGCCAGCAGCCCTGGCCCGTTCTCCTACGAGCAGTACTTC.

This clonotype has at least ten counts. The chain joins TRBV6-5 to TRBJ1-1; D possibly corresponds to TRBD1 (6 bases). V gave up 3 bases and J gave up 1 base, with 9 bases separating them. Germline V lookup: CDR1 MNHEY, CDR2 SVGAGI. The CDR3 sequence is 14 residues long. The CDR3 is CASSYDRKNTEAFF. In nucleotides, the CDR3 is TGTGCCAGCAGTTATGACAGGAAGAACACTGAAGCTTTCTTT.

The gene calls are TRBV29-1 and TRBJ1-1; possibly TRBD1 for D (5 bases). The V end lost 5 bases, the J end lost 0 bases, and 13 bases lay between the germline ends. CDR1 is SQVTM and CDR2 is ANQGSEA in the germline V gene. The length of the CDR3 is 14 residues. CDR3 nucleotide sequence: TGCAGCGTTTATGGGGACGTATTGAACACTGAAGCTTTCTTT. It is translated as CSVYGDVLNTEAFF.

This chain connects TRBV15 to TRBJ1-2; TRBD1 aligns across 11 bases. Germline loops: CDR1 LNHNV, CDR2 YYDKDF (reference sequence). This CDR3 is 15 amino acids long. The V gene end was trimmed by 4 bases and the J gene end by 8 bases; junction bases not matched to a gene: 9. The CDR3: CATSTPGQGVGGYTF. CDR3 DNA: TGTGCCACCAGCACCCCGGGACAGGGGGTAGGAGGCTACACCTTC.

A note on this clonotype: A single base separates this from a much larger clone, so it may be a read error. V and J are TRBV2 and TRBJ2-3; D gene uncertain. CDR1 and CDR2 (germline): SNHLY, FYNNEI. V lost 4 bases, J lost 1 base, and 12 bases lay in between. CDR3 length: 15 amino acids. The CDR3 coding sequence is TGTGCCAGCAGTGGTAGCTGGTATCGCACAGATACGCAGTATTTT. Translation gives CASSGSWYRTDTQYF.

This clonotype was counted at least ten times. The V call is TRBV20-1, the J call TRBJ2-7, with TRBD2 matching over 8 bases. Germline V gene lookup returns CDR1 DFQATT and CDR2 SNEGSKA (reference sequence). V gave up 5 bases and J gave up 0 bases; unmatched junction bases: 3. The CDR3 is 13 residues long. The CDR3 region has the DNA TGCAGTGCTTTAGCGGGGAGCTCCTACGAGCAGTACTTC. This gives the protein CSALAGSSYEQYF.

This clonotype was detected ten times or more. This chain uses TRBV4-1 with TRBJ1-1; D unclear. V lost 0 bases, J lost 6 bases, and 20 bases lay in between. Germline CDR1 is MGHRA and CDR2 is YSYEKL. The CDR3 extends over 17 amino acids. The CDR3 DNA is TGCGCCAGCAGCCAAGATCCCCTAACCCAAAAGCCTCCTGAAGCTTTCTTT. Translated: CASSQDPLTQKPPEAFF.

This clonotype came up many times. This chain connects TRBV24-1 to TRBJ2-5; 7 bases map to TRBD1. CDR1 and CDR2 (germline): KGHDR, SFDVKD. V was pared by 3 bases and J by 4 bases, with 10 bases of the junction left unmatched. The CDR3 extends over 16 amino acids. This CDR3 reads CATSDPTGDGSETQYF. The CDR3 bases are TGTGCCACCAGTGATCCTACAGGGGACGGATCAGAGACCCAGTACTTC.

This clonotype was detected many times. V gene TRBV7-8 combines with J gene TRBJ2-5, with 11 bases identical to TRBD2. V shed 4 bases and J 2 bases; nucleotides not matched to a gene: 6. Germline CDR1 is SGHVS and CDR2 is FQNEAQ. CDR3 size: 16 residues. The CDR3 nucleotides read TGTGCCAGCAGCTCCGTACTAGCGGGGGTACAAGAGACCCAGTACTTC. Amino acids: CASSSVLAGVQETQYF.

In its sample, this clonotype was seen many times. V gene TRBV6-1 combines with J gene TRBJ1-1, with unresolved D. Deletions cut 4 bases from V and 6 bases from J, with 9 bases between. This CDR3 contains 12 residues. Looked up from germline, CDR1 is MNHNS and CDR2 is SASEGT. The CDR3 DNA reads TGTGCCAGCAGTGGAGATGGGTCTGAAGCTTTCTTT. It specifies CASSGDGSEAFF.

The rearrangement uses TRBV5-6 and TRBJ2-5; D is undetermined. The CDR3 runs 13 residues. In germline, CDR1 is SGHDT, CDR2 YYEEEE. Trimming took off 0 bases at V and 2 bases at J, with 5 bases between the two ends. CDR3 DNA: TGTGCCAGCAGCTTGGGCATGCAAGAGACCCAGTACTTC. Residues: CASSLGMQETQYF.